Following are 15 T cell receptor beta chains from one sample sequenced in a study of glioma-infiltrating T cells. The iRepertoire nested amplicon-rescue multiplex PCR amplified TCR alpha and beta CDR3s from RNA. TCRdb independently ran MiXCR on the multiplex PCR reads; one entry per CDR3 protein. The repertoire includes roughly 120,000 distinct CDR3 sequences, 20% to 30% of them detected once, and around a third sits in the top ten. The sample was glioma tissue, nonneoplastic brain tissue, or PBMCs (not recorded which). Receptor source: a human donor with low-grade glioma or glioblastoma, undergoing nonglioma brain surgery, or in good health (not recorded which).

The J gene is TRBJ1-6, the V gene TRBV6-1; D not certain. CDR3 length equals 12 residues. Germline V lookup: CDR1 MNHNS, CDR2 SASEGT. Trimming took off 9 bases at V and 9 bases at J, with 12 bases between the two ends. Here the CDR3 reads CARKTGFSPLHF. Written as DNA, the CDR3 is TGTGCCAGAAAAACGGGTTTTTCACCCCTCCACTTT.

This clonotype was observed at least ten times. This sequence joins TRBV25-1 and TRBJ2-3; no clear D. The CDR3 is made up of 16 amino acids. CDR1 and CDR2 from the germline V gene are MGHDK and SYGVNS. V lost 7 bases, J lost 0 bases, and 17 bases lay in between. CDR3 loop: CASTSELRSSTDTQYF. The CDR3 DNA sequence: TGTGCCAGCACAAGTGAGCTCCGTTCTAGCACAGATACGCAGTATTTT. Filled out from reference TRBV25-1 and TRBJ2-3, the complete variable domain reads EADIYQTPRYLVIGTGKKITLECSQTMGHDKMYWYQQDPGMELHLIHYSYGVNSTEKGDLSSESTVSRIRTEHFPLTLESARPSHTSQYLCASTSELRSSTDTQYFGPGTRLTVL.

DNA for the CDR3: TGTGCCAGCAGCCAAAACCTAGCGCTACAAGAGACCCAGTACTTC. This translates into CASSQNLALQETQYF. The genes are TRBV3-1 and TRBJ2-5, with D maybe TRBD2 (6 bases). Germline V gives CDR1 LGHDT, CDR2 YNNKEL (reference sequence). The V and J ends lost 2 bases and 2 bases respectively, with 12 bases between them. There are 15 residues in the CDR3.

This chain connects TRBV5-6 to TRBJ1-5, with D tentatively TRBD1 (5 bases). Germline lookup yields CDR1 SGHDT and CDR2 YYEEEE. The CDR3 totals 17 residues. The germline V and J ends were trimmed by 1 base and 0 bases, with 14 bases remaining between them. The DNA for the CDR3 is TGTGCCAGCAGCTTGAGGCGATCGGGACTTAGCAATCAGCCCCAGCATTTT. This sequence encodes CASSLRRSGLSNQPQHF. The full variable domain, its missing parts supplied by reference TRBV5-6 and TRBJ1-5, is DAGVTQSPTHLIKTRGQQVTLRCSPKSGHDTVSWYQQALGQGPQFIFQYYEEEERQRGNFPDRFSGHQFPNYSSELNVNALLLGDSALYLCASSLRRSGLSNQPQHFGDGTRLSIL.

This clonotype showed up many times. The chain uses TRBV7-2 and TRBJ2-1, with D unclear. Germline loops: CDR1 SGHTA, CDR2 FQGNSA. Between the trimmed V and J ends, which lost 1 base and 9 bases, there was a span of 7 bases. This CDR3 spans 12 amino acids. CDR3 in DNA: TGTGCCAGCAGCTTAGATCTATTTGAGCAGTTCTTC. This sequence encodes CASSLDLFEQFF.

There are many counts of this clonotype. This chain uses TRBV20-1 with TRBJ2-3, with 10 bases fitting TRBD1. Trimming at V came to 1 base and at J to 6 bases, leaving 7 bases not matched to a gene. The CDR3 covers 15 residues. Germline V gene data show CDR1 as DFQATT and CDR2 as SNEGSKA (reference sequence). In DNA form, the CDR3 reads TGCAGTGCTAGAGTGGGACAGGGGAAGAGGGATACGCAGTATTTT. As protein: CSARVGQGKRDTQYF.

With regard to this clonotype: A much larger clone lies a single base off, so this may be a read error. This CDR3 is CASNLGTAPTYKQYF. CDR3 nucleotides: TGCGCCAGCAACTTGGGGACAGCTCCGACCTACAAGCAGTACTTC. The chain links TRBV5-1 to TRBJ2-7; 7 positions agree with TRBD1. Germline V lookup: CDR1 SGHRS, CDR2 YFSETQ. The CDR3 sequence is 15 residues long. Full variable domain (rest looked up from reference TRBV5-1 and TRBJ2-7): KAGVTQTPRYLIKTRGQQVTLSCSPISGHRSVSWYQQTPGQGLQFLFEYFSETQRNKGNFPGRFSGRQFSNSRSEMNVSTLELGDSALYLCASNLGTAPTYKQYFGPGTRLTVT.

This clonotype has a count of ten or more. V usage is TRBV7-3 and J usage is TRBJ2-5, with a possible D match to TRBD2 (5 bases). Trimming shortened V by 0 bases and J by 1 base, and 6 bases separated the two germline ends. Germline V CDR1 and CDR2: SGHTA, FQGTGA. There are 14 residues in the CDR3. The CDR3 sequence is CASSLTSGQETQYF. The CDR3 DNA sequence: TGTGCCAGCAGCTTAACGAGCGGCCAAGAGACCCAGTACTTC.

With regard to this clonotype: A much larger clone is a single base away; this may be a read error. The chain recombines TRBV19 with TRBJ2-1, with D perhaps matching TRBD1 (5 bases). The V gene's germline CDR1 is LNHDA and CDR2 SQIVND (reference sequence). The CDR3 runs to 15 residues. The CDR3 loop is CDSKATDFRNNEQFF. The CDR3 nucleotides are TGTGACAGTAAAGCGACAGATTTTAGGAACAATGAGCAGTTCTTC.

This clonotype appeared many times. The chain links TRBV7-9 to TRBJ1-1; TRBD1 agrees at 9 bases. The CDR3 length is 19 residues. Germline loops: CDR1 SEHNR, CDR2 FQNEAQ (reference sequence). Trimming removed 5 bases from V and 7 bases from J; junction bases left unmatched: 23. The CDR3 here is CASSHKVGTGLLGGDEAFF. DNA of the CDR3: TGTGCCAGCAGCCATAAGGTCGGGACAGGGCTCTTAGGGGGGGATGAAGCTTTCTTT. The full variable domain, its missing parts supplied by reference TRBV7-9 and TRBJ1-1, is DTGVSQNPRHKITKRGQNVTFRCDPISEHNRLYWYRQTLGQGPEFLTYFQNEAQLEKSRLLSDRFSAERPKGSFSTLEIQRTEQGDSAMYLCASSHKVGTGLLGGDEAFFGQGTRLTVV.

As to this clonotype: No conserved phenylalanine or tryptophan ends this CDR3, so it is likely a read error. The V and J genes are TRBV6-1 and TRBJ2-1; 9 positions agree with TRBD2. Trimming removed 5 bases from V and 1 base from J; junction bases left unmatched: 9. CDR3 length equals 17 residues. Germline V gene sequence: CDR1 MNHNS, CDR2 SASEGT. The CDR3 reads CASSNRLAVMSYNEQFL. The CDR3 DNA is TGTGCCAGCAGTAATAGACTAGCGGTCATGTCCTACAATGAGCAGTTCCTC.

There are many counts of this clonotype. CDR3 protein: CASRRKGETYGYTF. CDR3 nucleotide sequence: TGTGCCAGCAGACGCAAGGGGGAAACCTATGGCTACACCTTC. This chain joins TRBV4-2 and TRBJ1-2; D perhaps matches TRBD1 (6 bases). The CDR3 consists of 14 residues. Between the trimmed V and J ends, which lost 6 bases and 4 bases, there was a span of 15 bases. The germline CDR1 and CDR2 sequences are LGHNA and YNFKEQ.

This clonotype was detected ten times or more. V and J are TRBV3-1 and TRBJ2-5, with TRBD2 matching 8 bases. V dropped 1 base and J dropped 4; count of bases not matched to a gene: 2. The germline CDR1 and CDR2 sequences are LGHDT and YNNKEL (reference sequence). This CDR3 spans 14 amino acids. The CDR3 loop is CASSQVTSGETQYF. The CDR3 DNA sequence: TGTGCCAGCAGCCAAGTCACTAGCGGAGAGACCCAGTACTTC.

This clonotype was observed a handful of times. Since a much larger clone is just one base distant, this may be a read error. This rearrangement joins TRBV12-3 or TRBV12-4 to TRBJ2-1; 10 nucleotides line up with TRBD1. The CDR3 is made up of 12 amino acids. Germline trimming cut 5 bases from V and 9 bases from J; bases unmatched to any gene: 1. The CDR3 spells CASSGQGGEQFF. The CDR3 nucleotides are TGTGCCAGCAGTGGACAGGGGGGTGAGCAGTTCTTC.

At least ten counts were recorded for this clonotype. The rearrangement joins TRBV7-2 to TRBJ2-7, with D possibly being TRBD1 (5 bases). Trimming took 3 bases from V and 0 from J, leaving 12 bases between them. Germline assignment: CDR1 SGHTA and CDR2 FQGNSA. The CDR3 is 15 amino acids. The DNA for the CDR3 is TGTGCCAGCAGCTTTTCCAGGGTGAGCTCCTACGAGCAGTACTTC. It codes for CASSFSRVSSYEQYF.